The 5 T cell receptor beta chains reported below all come from one sample, sequenced in a study of blood T cell repertoires in COVID-19. TCRdb's copy holds only in-frame clones and misses some; the assay was immunoSEQ multiplex PCR. The table lists 300,000 to 450,000 clones, more than 70% of them singletons. Specimen: peripheral blood. These receptor sequences come from a woman in her twenties or thirties with COVID-19, enrolled during active disease.

This clone was detected a few times. The CDR3 DNA reads as TGTGCCACCCGTGGGGGCATTTTAAGGAACACTGAAGCTTTCTTT. Translating gives CATRGGILRNTEAFF. The J gene is TRBJ1-1, the V gene TRBV15; the D gene is possibly TRBD1 (6 bases). V was clipped by 8 bases and J by 1 base, with 17 bases between them. From germline, CDR1 is LNHNV and CDR2 YYDKDF (reference sequence). The CDR3 contains 15 residues.

J is TRBJ2-2 and V is TRBV28, with 9 bases matching TRBD1. CDR1 and CDR2 from the germline V gene are MDHEN and SYDVKM. The length of the CDR3 is 16 residues. The V gene end was trimmed by 6 bases and the J gene end by 6 bases; junction bases not matched to a gene: 11. In nucleotides, the CDR3 is TGTGCCAGCAGCCTCGGACAGGGGAGTAAGGCCGGGGAGCTGTTTTTT. Its translation is CASSLGQGSKAGELFF.

J is TRBJ1-5 and V is TRBV5-8; no reliable D call. The CDR3 loop spans 17 amino acids. Germline V gene data show CDR1 as SGHTS and CDR2 as YDEGEE. Trimming removed 4 bases from V and 2 bases from J, with 19 bases in between. CDR3 sequence reads: CASSRGPPGMGNQPQHF. CDR3 nucleotides: TGTGCCAGCAGCAGAGGCCCTCCCGGCATGGGCAATCAGCCCCAGCATTTT.

The chain recombines TRBV5-1 with TRBJ2-7, with 7 bases identical to TRBD1. The J segment lost 0 bases and the V segment lost 4 bases, leaving 7 bases of the junction unmatched. Germline lookup yields CDR1 SGHRS and CDR2 YFSETQ. The CDR3 has 15 residues. As DNA, the CDR3 is TGCGCCAGCAGCCCCCCGACAGGGTCCTCCTACGAGCAGTACTTC. Translation: CASSPPTGSSYEQYF. Variable domain in full (rest from reference TRBV5-1 and TRBJ2-7): KAGVTQTPRYLIKTRGQQVTLSCSPISGHRSVSWYQQTPGQGLQFLFEYFSETQRNKGNFPGRFSGRQFSNSRSEMNVSTLELGDSALYLCASSPPTGSSYEQYFGPGTRLTVT.

The V and J genes are TRBV7-9 and TRBJ2-1; D might be TRBD1 (5 bases). The CDR3 runs 15 residues. Trimming shortened V by 5 bases and J by 0 bases, and 11 bases separated the two germline ends. The germline V gene encodes CDR1 SEHNR and CDR2 FQNEAQ (reference sequence). CDR3 in DNA: TGTGCCAGCAGCAGGACACGTTCCTCCTACAATGAGCAGTTCTTC. This gives the protein CASSRTRSSYNEQFF. The full variable domain, its missing parts supplied by reference TRBV7-9 and TRBJ2-1, is DTGVSQNPRHKITKRGQNVTFRCDPISEHNRLYWYRQTLGQGPEFLTYFQNEAQLEKSRLLSDRFSAERPKGSFSTLEIQRTEQGDSAMYLCASSRTRSSYNEQFFGPGTRLTVL.